The 14 T cell receptor beta chains listed next were all sequenced from one sample in a study of blood T cells in healthy people across ages. It was with a sample-barcoded 5' primer and a J-beta primer mix that a second PCR of roughly 7 to 12 cycles was run. TCRdb ran MiXCR on the 5' RACE reads and lists one entry per CDR3 protein. Of 700,000 or so distinct CDR3 sequences in the sample, about 20% are singletons; the top ten hold 20% to 25%. Input material: blood. These receptors all stem from a man between 70 and 80 years old in good health.

The sample holds a few counts of this clonotype. As the CDR3 is not closed by the conserved phenylalanine or tryptophan, this likely results from a read error. The genes are TRBV20-1 and TRBJ1-4; TRBD1 matches at 9 bases. CDR1 is DFQATT, CDR2 SNEGSKA, per germline (reference sequence). V was clipped by 6 bases and J by 0 bases; unmatched bases: 5. This CDR3 contains 15 residues. The CDR3 nucleotides are TGCAGTGCGCAGACAGGGGGTGCAACTAATGAAAAACTGTTTTCT. Translating gives CSAQTGGATNEKLFS.

In its sample, this clonotype was seen a few times. This chain joins TRBV20-1 and TRBJ2-2; 10 positions match TRBD1. This CDR3 region has 16 residues. The trim removed 2 bases at V and 6 bases at J, leaving 9 bases unmatched. Germline V CDR1 and CDR2: DFQATT, SNEGSKA (reference sequence). The CDR3 is CSARRVDRGLAGELFF. CDR3 coding DNA: TGCAGTGCTAGAAGAGTCGACAGGGGGCTGGCCGGGGAGCTGTTTTTT.

This clonotype was counted a single time. This rearrangement joins TRBV2 to TRBJ1-3; D unresolved. The V and J ends lost 4 bases and 7 bases respectively, with 5 bases between them. The CDR3 consists of 11 residues. In germline, CDR1 is SNHLY, CDR2 FYNNEI. CDR3 coding DNA: TGTGCCAGCAGTGTCCTCAACACCATATATTTT. This codes for CASSVLNTIYF.

The V call is TRBV12-5, the J call TRBJ2-1; the match to TRBD2 covers 8 bases. Germline CDR1 LGHNT, CDR2 FRNRAP. The CDR3 runs to 15 residues. V was clipped by 3 bases and J by 4 bases; unmatched bases: 5. CDR3 nucleotides: TGTGCTAGTGGTTTAGGTCTAGCGGGTTACAATGAGCAGTTCTTC. Translated: CASGLGLAGYNEQFF.

This clonotype was seen more than once but under ten times. The chain is built from TRBV25-1 and TRBJ1-2; TRBD1 matches 7 bases. Losses at the gene ends were 3 bases for V and 3 bases for J; bases not matched to a gene: 4. The germline gives CDR1 MGHDK, CDR2 SYGVNS. This CDR3 comprises 14 residues. The CDR3 spells CASSEDRLYYGYTF. CDR3 DNA sequence: TGTGCCAGCAGTGAGGACAGGTTATACTATGGCTACACCTTC.

The sample holds a few counts of this clonotype. This chain connects TRBV12-5 to TRBJ2-5, with a weak D call TRBD2 (6 bases). Matching the DNA end better, TRBJ2-7 makes the J call doubtful. This CDR3 spans 13 amino acids. Germline-derived CDR1 and CDR2 are LGHNT and FRNRAP. The CDR3: CASVEGLGGEQYV. The CDR3 region has the DNA TGTGCTAGTGTGGAGGGACTTGGGGGCGAGCAGTACGTC.

This clonotype was recorded only once. The rearrangement joins TRBV28 to TRBJ2-1, with TRBD2 identical over 9 bases. This CDR3 region has 17 residues. CDR1 MDHEN and CDR2 SYDVKM come from the germline V gene. V was pared by 3 bases and J by 0 bases, with 6 bases of the junction left unmatched. For the CDR3, the DNA is TGTGCCAGCAGTTTGGTAGGACTAGCGCTCTCCTACAATGAGCAGTTCTTC. Translating it yields CASSLVGLALSYNEQFF.

The chain uses TRBV12-3 or TRBV12-4 and TRBJ1-2; TRBD1 is a possible D gene (5 bases). V lost 1 base, J lost 6 bases, and 15 bases lay in between. The CDR3 extends over 15 amino acids. CDR3 sequence (DNA): TGTGCCAGCAGTTTAGGGATATTTCGGGGGAATGGCTACACCTTC. Amino acids: CASSLGIFRGNGYTF.

This clonotype has more than one count but fewer than ten. The gene calls are TRBV5-1 and TRBJ2-5; TRBD2 aligns across 9 bases. The CDR3 length is 18 residues. J gave up 2 bases and V 3 bases, and 14 bases lay outside the gene matches. Germline lookup yields CDR1 SGHRS and CDR2 YFSETQ. In nucleotides, the CDR3 is TGCGCCAGCAGCTCAGCCACCGGGACTAGCCTAGATCAAGAGACCCAGTACTTC. As protein: CASSSATGTSLDQETQYF. Drawing the rest from reference TRBV5-1 and TRBJ2-5, the complete variable domain is KAGVTQTPRYLIKTRGQQVTLSCSPISGHRSVSWYQQTPGQGLQFLFEYFSETQRNKGNFPGRFSGRQFSNSRSEMNVSTLELGDSALYLCASSSATGTSLDQETQYFGPGTRLLVL.

The rearrangement uses TRBV28 and TRBJ2-5; 9 nucleotides align to TRBD2. The last part of the DNA fits TRBJ2-1 better; the J call may be wrong. Germline V gene data show CDR1 as MDHEN and CDR2 as SYDVKM. The length of the CDR3 is 17 residues. CDR3 loop: CASSFPGYRRGGHEQFF. CDR3 DNA sequence: TGTGCCAGCAGTTTCCCTGGTTATAGGCGGGGGGGCCATGAGCAGTTCTTC.

The gene calls are TRBV20-1 and TRBJ1-3, with TRBD1 matching over 11 bases. Germline loops: CDR1 DFQATT, CDR2 SNEGSKA (reference sequence). The CDR3 has 16 amino acids. The J segment lost 1 base and the V segment lost 5 bases, leaving 7 bases of the junction unmatched. The CDR3, as DNA: TGCAGTGCTGCCTCCGGGACAGGGGGTTCTGGAAACACCATATATTTT. Translated: CSAASGTGGSGNTIYF.

This clonotype was observed a handful of times. The rearrangement joins TRBV6-5 to TRBJ1-1, with 9 nucleotides matching TRBD1. This CDR3 has 16 amino acids. Germline loops: CDR1 MNHEY, CDR2 SVGAGI. V lost 6 bases to trimming and J lost 3 bases; unmatched junction nucleotides: 11. The CDR3 loop is CASRRGTGRRDTEAFF. DNA for the CDR3: TGTGCCAGCAGACGTGGGACAGGGAGGAGGGACACTGAAGCTTTCTTT.

This clonotype was found many times. The chain links TRBV3-1 to TRBJ2-5; D not resolved. From germline, CDR1 is LGHDT and CDR2 YNNKEL (reference sequence). The CDR3 is 12 amino acids. Trimming stripped 1 base from V and 7 bases from J, with 7 bases between. This CDR3 reads CASSQGWATQYF. The CDR3 bases are TGTGCCAGCAGCCAAGGGTGGGCGACCCAGTACTTC.

The chain employs TRBV20-1 and TRBJ2-3; D might be TRBD2 (5 bases). The CDR3 covers 16 residues. The V end was cut by 0 bases, the J end by 0 bases, with 13 bases between. Per the germline V gene, CDR1 is DFQATT and CDR2 is SNEGSKA (reference sequence). CDR3 in amino acids: CSARDLLSVSTDTQYF. CDR3 DNA sequence: TGCAGTGCTAGAGATCTGCTTAGCGTCAGCACAGATACGCAGTATTTT.